This T cell receptor (beta chain) emerged from a study of blood T cell repertoires in COVID-19. Study overall: In each case, the material was cDNA or gDNA derived from T cells, B-cell-depleted T cells, or PBMCs.

Sequencing was performed with immunoSEQ multiplex PCR; in TCRdb, only in-frame clones are kept and a portion is missing. The sample contains about 100,000 clones, roughly 80% of which appear only once. CDR1 is SGDLS, CDR2 YYNGEE, per germline. The V and J ends lost 4 bases and 2 bases, in that order; junction bases with no gene match: 4. The CDR3 contains 16 residues. The material sequenced was peripheral blood. This receptor was taken from a man aged 55-75 years with acute or convalescent COVID-19. The chain couples TRBV9 to TRBJ2-5, with 14 nucleotides matching TRBD2. The CDR3 loop reads CASSTGTSGGQETQYF. CDR3 in DNA: TGTGCCAGCAGCACAGGGACTAGCGGGGGACAAGAGACCCAGTACTTC.